This TCR beta chain was sequenced in a study of OX40 agonist ivuxolimab in advanced cancers. Study conclusions and caveats: Partial responders treated at 0.1-3.0 mg/kg exhibited clonal expansion among the lowest measured.

Here immunoSEQ multiplex PCR was the method, and the copy in TCRdb shows in-frame clones only, minus some. The sample contains about 16,000 clones, approximately 86% of which appear only once. Per germline, CDR1 SGHVS and CDR2 FNYEAQ. Trimming pared 1 base from V and 6 bases from J, leaving 18 bases between. This CDR3 contains 17 residues. A note on this clone: The target antigen is unknown.

The specimen was CD4+ or CD8+ T cells sorted from blood, collected in a trial of the OX40 agonist ivuxolimab. The sequence was obtained from an adult with an advanced solid tumor such as melanoma, head and neck, liver or kidney cancer. The rearrangement links TRBV7-6 to TRBJ2-2; possibly TRBD1 for D (5 bases). In nucleotides, the CDR3 is TGTGCCAGCAGCTTAGAACTTCCAGGGATTATGTCCGGGGAGCTGTTTTTT. Its translation is CASSLELPGIMSGELFF.